The clone carrying this T cell receptor beta chain showed up just once. In the study's own analysis: Estimation of nucleated cell counts relied on the amplification of reference gene primers. Clones were read by immunoSEQ multiplex PCR, and TCRdb kept only the in-frame ones, dropping some. For V, J and clone size, that table is used; D and trimming come from the DNA. The sample includes 75,000 to 85,000 clones, roughly 86% of them seen just once. The data are from a study of blood T cell repertoires in COVID-19. The overall study: In each case, the material was cDNA or gDNA derived from T cells, B-cell-depleted T cells, or PBMCs.

CDR1 SNHLY and CDR2 FYNNEI come from the germline V gene. The CDR3 loop spans 12 amino acids. Trimming left V 4 bases short and J 2 bases short, with 6 bases between. The specimen was peripheral blood. The V and J genes are TRBV2 and TRBJ2-7; D might be TRBD1 (5 bases). The receptor was isolated from a human donor in a cohort sampled during active COVID-19. CDR3 in amino acids: CASSAGTYEQYF. The CDR3 region has the DNA TGTGCCAGCAGTGCAGGGACCTACGAGCAGTACTTC.